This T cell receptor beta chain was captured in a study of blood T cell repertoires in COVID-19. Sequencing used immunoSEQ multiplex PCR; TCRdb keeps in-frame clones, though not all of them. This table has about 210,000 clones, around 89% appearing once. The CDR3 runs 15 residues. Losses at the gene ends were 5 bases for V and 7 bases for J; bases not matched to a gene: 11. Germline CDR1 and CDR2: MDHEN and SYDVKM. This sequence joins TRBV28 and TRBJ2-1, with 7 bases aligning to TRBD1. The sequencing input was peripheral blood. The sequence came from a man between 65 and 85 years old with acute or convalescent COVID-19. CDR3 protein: CASSEGARTENEQFF. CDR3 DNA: TGTGCCAGCAGTGAGGGGGCTAGAACGGAGAATGAGCAGTTCTTC.